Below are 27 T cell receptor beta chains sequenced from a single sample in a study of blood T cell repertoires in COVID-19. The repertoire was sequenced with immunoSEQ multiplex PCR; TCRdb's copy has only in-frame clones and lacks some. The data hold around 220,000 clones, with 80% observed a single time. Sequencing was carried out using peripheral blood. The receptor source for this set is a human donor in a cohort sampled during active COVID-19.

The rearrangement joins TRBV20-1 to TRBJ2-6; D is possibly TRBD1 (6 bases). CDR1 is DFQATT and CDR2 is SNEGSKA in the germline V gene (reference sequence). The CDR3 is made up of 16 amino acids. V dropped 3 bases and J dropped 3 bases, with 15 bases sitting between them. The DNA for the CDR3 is TGCAGTGCTAGTGCAACAGGGAATCATGGGGCCAACGTCCTGACTTTC. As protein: CSASATGNHGANVLTF.

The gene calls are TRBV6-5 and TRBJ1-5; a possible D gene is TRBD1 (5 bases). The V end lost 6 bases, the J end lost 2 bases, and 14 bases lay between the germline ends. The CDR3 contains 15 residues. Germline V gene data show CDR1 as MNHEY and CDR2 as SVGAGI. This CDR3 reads CASSFGHSGNQPQHF. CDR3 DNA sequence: TGTGCCAGCAGCTTCGGACATTCTGGCAATCAGCCCCAGCATTTT.

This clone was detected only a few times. CDR3 coding DNA: TGTGCCTGGAGGGGCCTCGAGAGAAGCACTGAAGCTTTCTTT. Its translation is CAWRGLERSTEAFF. The J gene is TRBJ1-1, the V gene TRBV30; D not resolved. V lost 3 bases and J 4 bases, leaving 15 bases between the germline ends. This CDR3 is built from 14 residues. CDR1 and CDR2 (germline): GTSNPN, SVGIG (reference sequence). Filled out from reference TRBV30 and TRBJ1-1, the complete variable domain reads SQTIHQWPATLVQPVGSPLSLECTVEGTSNPNLYWYRQAAGRGLQLLFYSVGIGQISSEVPQNLSASRPQDRQFILSSKKLLLSDSGFYLCAWRGLERSTEAFFGQGTRLTVV.

The CDR3 nucleotides read TGTGCCACCAGTGACCCCACTCAGGGGCAGGTGGGCAATCAGCCCCAGCATTTT. Translated, it gives CATSDPTQGQVGNQPQHF. This chain joins TRBV24-1 and TRBJ1-5; TRBD1 might be the D (6 bases). CDR3 size: 18 residues. CDR1 and CDR2 from the germline V gene are KGHDR and SFDVKD. V lost 4 bases and J 2 bases, leaving 20 bases between the germline ends.

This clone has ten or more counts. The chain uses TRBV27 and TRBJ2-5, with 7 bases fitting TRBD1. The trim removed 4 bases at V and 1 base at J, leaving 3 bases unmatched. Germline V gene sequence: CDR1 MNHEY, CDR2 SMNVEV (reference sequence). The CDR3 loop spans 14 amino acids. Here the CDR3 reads CASSSTGPQETQYF. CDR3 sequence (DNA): TGTGCCAGCAGTTCGACAGGGCCCCAAGAGACCCAGTACTTC.

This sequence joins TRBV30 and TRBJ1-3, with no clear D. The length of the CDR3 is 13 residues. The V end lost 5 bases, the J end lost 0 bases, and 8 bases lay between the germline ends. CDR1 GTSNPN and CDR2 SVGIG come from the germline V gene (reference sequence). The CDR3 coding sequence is TGTGCCTGGGAACTCGGCTCTGGAAACACCATATATTTT. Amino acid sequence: CAWELGSGNTIYF.

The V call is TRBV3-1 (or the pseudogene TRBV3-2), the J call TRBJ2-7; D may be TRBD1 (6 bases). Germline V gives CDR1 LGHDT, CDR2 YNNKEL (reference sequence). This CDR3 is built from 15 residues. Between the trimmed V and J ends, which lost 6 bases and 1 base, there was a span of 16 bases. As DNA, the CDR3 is TGTGCCAGCAGAGAATCCGGGACACCGTCCTACGAGCAGTACTTC. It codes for CASRESGTPSYEQYF.

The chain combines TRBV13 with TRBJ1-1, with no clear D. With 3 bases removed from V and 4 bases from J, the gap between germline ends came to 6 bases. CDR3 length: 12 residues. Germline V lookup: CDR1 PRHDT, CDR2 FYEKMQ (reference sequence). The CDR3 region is CASSLRATEAFF. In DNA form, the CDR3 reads TGTGCCAGCAGCTTGAGGGCCACTGAAGCTTTCTTT.

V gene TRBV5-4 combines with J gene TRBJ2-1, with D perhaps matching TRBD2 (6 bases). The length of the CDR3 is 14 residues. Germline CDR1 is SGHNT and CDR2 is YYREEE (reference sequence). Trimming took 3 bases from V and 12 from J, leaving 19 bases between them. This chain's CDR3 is CASSYGLGLGGQFF. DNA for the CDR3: TGTGCCAGCAGCTATGGATTGGGACTTGGGGGGCAGTTCTTC.

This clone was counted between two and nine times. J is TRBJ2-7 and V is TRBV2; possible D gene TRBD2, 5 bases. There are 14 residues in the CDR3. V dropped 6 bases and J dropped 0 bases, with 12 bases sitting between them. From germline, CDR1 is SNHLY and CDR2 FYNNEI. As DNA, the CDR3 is TGTGCCAGCAGATCGGAAGGAGGCTCCTACGAGCAGTACTTC. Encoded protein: CASRSEGGSYEQYF.

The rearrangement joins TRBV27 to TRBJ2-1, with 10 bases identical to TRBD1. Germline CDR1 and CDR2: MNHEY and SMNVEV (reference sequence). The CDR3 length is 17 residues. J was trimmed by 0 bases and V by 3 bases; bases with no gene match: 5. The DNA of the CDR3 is TGTGCCAGCAGTTTCCCGGACAGGGGGAGCTCCTACAATGAGCAGTTCTTC. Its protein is CASSFPDRGSSYNEQFF.

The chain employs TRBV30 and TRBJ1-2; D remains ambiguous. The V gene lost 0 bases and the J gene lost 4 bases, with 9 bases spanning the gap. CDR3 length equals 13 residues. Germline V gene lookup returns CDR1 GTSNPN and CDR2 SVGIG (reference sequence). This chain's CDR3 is CAWSVGSSYGYTF. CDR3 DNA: TGTGCCTGGAGTGTGGGCTCGTCCTATGGCTACACCTTC.

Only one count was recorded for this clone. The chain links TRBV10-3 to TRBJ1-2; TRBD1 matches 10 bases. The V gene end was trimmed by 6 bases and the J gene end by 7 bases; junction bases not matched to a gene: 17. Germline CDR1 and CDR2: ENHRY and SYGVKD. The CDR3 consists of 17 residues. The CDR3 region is CAISLGTGELKGSGYTF. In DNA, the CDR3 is TGTGCCATCAGCCTGGGGACAGGGGAGTTGAAAGGTAGTGGCTACACCTTC.

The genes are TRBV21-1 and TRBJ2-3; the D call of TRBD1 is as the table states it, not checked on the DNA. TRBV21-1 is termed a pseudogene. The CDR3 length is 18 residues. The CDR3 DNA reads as TGTGCCAGCAGCAATGAGGGGACAGGGGCCACCCCCACAGATACGCAGTATTTT. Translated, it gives CASSNEGTGATPTDTQYF.

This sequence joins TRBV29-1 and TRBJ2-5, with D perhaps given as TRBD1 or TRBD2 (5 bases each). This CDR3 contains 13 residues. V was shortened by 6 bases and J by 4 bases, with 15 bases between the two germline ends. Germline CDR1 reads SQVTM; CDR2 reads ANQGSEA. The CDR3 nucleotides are TGCAGCGTGGAACAGGTTCGGGGAGAGACCCAGTACTTC. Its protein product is CSVEQVRGETQYF.

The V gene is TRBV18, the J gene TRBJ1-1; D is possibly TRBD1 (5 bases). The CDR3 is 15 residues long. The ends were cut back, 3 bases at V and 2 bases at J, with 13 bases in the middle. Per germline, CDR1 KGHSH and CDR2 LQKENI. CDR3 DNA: TGTGCCAGCTCACCCGACCTCCAGGGAAACACTGAAGCTTTCTTT. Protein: CASSPDLQGNTEAFF. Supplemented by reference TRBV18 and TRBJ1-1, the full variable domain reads NAGVMQNPRHLVRRRGQEARLRCSPMKGHSHVYWYRQLPEEGLKFMVYLQKENIIDESGMPKERFSAEFPKEGPSILRIQQVVRGDSAAYFCASSPDLQGNTEAFFGQGTRLTVV.

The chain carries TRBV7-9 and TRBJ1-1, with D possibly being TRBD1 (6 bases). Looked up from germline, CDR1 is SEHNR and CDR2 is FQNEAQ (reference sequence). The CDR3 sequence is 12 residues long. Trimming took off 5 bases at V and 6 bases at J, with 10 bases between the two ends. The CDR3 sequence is CASSVRQAEAFF. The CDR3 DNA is TGTGCCAGCAGCGTGAGACAGGCTGAAGCTTTCTTT. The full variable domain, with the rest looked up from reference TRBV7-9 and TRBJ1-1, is DTGVSQNPRHKITKRGQNVTFRCDPISEHNRLYWYRQTLGQGPEFLTYFQNEAQLEKSRLLSDRFSAERPKGSFSTLEIQRTEQGDSAMYLCASSVRQAEAFFGQGTRLTVV.

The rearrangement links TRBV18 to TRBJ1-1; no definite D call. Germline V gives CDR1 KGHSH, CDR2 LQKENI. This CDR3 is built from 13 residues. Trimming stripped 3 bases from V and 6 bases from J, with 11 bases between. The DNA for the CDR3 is TGTGCCAGCTCACCCCCCCCTCGAGCTGAAGCTTTCTTT. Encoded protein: CASSPPPRAEAFF.

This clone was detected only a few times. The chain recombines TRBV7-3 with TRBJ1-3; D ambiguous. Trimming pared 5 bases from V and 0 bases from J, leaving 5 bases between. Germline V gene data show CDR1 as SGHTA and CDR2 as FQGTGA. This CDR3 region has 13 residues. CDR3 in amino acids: CASSTYSGNTIYF. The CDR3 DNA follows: TGTGCCAGCAGCACCTACTCTGGAAACACCATATATTTT. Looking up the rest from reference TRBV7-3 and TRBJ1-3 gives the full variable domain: GAGVSQTPSNKVTEKGKYVELRCDPISGHTALYWYRQSLGQGPEFLIYFQGTGAADDSGLPNDRFFAVRPEGSVSTLKIQRTERGDSAVYLCASSTYSGNTIYFGEGSWLTVV.

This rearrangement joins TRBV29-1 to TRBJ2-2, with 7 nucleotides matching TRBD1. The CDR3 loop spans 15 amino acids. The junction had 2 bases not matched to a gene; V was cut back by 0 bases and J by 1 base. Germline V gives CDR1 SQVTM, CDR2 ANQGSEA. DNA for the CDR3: TGCAGCGTTGAAGAAGGGGACAGGAACACCGGGGAGCTGTTTTTT. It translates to CSVEEGDRNTGELFF.

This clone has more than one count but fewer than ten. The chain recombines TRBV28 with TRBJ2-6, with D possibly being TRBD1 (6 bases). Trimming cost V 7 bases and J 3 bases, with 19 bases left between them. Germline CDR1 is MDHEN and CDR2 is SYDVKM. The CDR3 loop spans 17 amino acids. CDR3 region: CASTAGGETYGANVLTF. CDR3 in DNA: TGTGCCAGCACCGCTGGGGGCGAAACCTATGGGGCCAACGTCCTGACTTTC.

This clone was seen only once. The CDR3 bases are TGCGCCAGCAGCCAAGATGGGGCAGGGGGATACGAGCAGTACTTC. Translation: CASSQDGAGGYEQYF. The V call is TRBV4-3, the J call TRBJ2-7; TRBD1 matches 7 bases. CDR3 length equals 15 residues. V lost 0 bases and J lost 4; bases outside the gene matches: 6. Germline CDR1 LGHNA, CDR2 YSLEER.

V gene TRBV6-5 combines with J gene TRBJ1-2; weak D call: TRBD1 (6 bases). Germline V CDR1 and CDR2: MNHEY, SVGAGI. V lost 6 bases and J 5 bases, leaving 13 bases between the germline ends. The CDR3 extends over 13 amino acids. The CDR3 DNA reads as TGTGCCAGCAGCGGACAGAACCTGTATGGCTACACCTTC. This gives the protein CASSGQNLYGYTF.

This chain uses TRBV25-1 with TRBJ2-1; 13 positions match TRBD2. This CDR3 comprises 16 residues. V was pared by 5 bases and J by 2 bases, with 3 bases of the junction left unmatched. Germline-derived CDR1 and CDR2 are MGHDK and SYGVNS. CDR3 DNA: TGTGCCAGCAGTACTAGCGGGAGGGTGACCTACAATGAGCAGTTCTTC. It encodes CASSTSGRVTYNEQFF.

In nucleotides, the CDR3 is TGCAGTGCTAGTAGGGGGACTAGCGGGAGGGCCGTGGAGACCCAGTACTTC. Its protein is CSASRGTSGRAVETQYF. The chain combines TRBV20-1 with TRBJ2-5, with TRBD2 identical over 16 bases. Trimming cost V 3 bases and J 5 bases; bases outside gene matches: 9. The length of the CDR3 is 17 residues. Germline values: CDR1 DFQATT, CDR2 SNEGSKA (reference sequence).

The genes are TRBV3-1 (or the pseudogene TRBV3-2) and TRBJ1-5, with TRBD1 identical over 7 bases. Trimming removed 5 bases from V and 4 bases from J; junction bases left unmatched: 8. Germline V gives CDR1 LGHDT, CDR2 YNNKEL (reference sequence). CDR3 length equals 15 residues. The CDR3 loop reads CASSYGQVGNQPQHF. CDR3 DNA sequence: TGTGCCAGCAGCTACGGACAGGTCGGGAATCAGCCCCAGCATTTT.

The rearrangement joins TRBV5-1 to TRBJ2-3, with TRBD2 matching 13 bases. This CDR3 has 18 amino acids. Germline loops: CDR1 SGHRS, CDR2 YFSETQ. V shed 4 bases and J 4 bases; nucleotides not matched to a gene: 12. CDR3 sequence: CASSRKGTSGKLPDTQYF. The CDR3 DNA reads TGCGCCAGCAGCCGGAAGGGGACTAGCGGGAAATTACCAGATACGCAGTATTTT.